This is a list of T cell receptor beta chains from one sample in a study of shared clonotypes between healthy human individuals. The method was immunoSEQ multiplex PCR; TCRdb's version includes in-frame clones alone and lacks a portion of them. The sample consists of 730,000 or so clones, around 72% of them appearing once. The sample taken for sequencing was memory CD4+ T cells sorted from blood. The receptors derive from a woman in her 30s in good health. Both conserved end residues are part of each CDR3. The D gene is left open where the match is weak. A clone size is listed for some rows: how often the clone was seen (once, few, many), or a class if it is expanded.

size,D,V,J,CDR3,DNA
-,-,TRBV5-1,TRBJ1-3,CASSLGTQGYTIYF,TGCGCCAGCAGCTTGGGGACCCAGGGTTACACCATATATTTT
-,-,TRBV27,TRBJ1-1,CASRPNRVSNTEAFF,TGTGCCAGCAGGCCAAACAGGGTGTCGAACACTGAAGCTTTCTTT
few,-,TRBV10-2,TRBJ1-5,CASSDPSSPTSPQHF,TGCGCCAGCAGTGACCCCTCCAGCCCGACCAGTCCCCAGCATTTT
-,-,TRBV7-9,TRBJ2-3,CASSWGTDTDTQYF,TGTGCCAGCAGCTGGGGGACGGACACAGATACGCAGTATTTT
-,TRBD2,TRBV7-9,TRBJ2-5,CASSPGALAGGIETQYF,TGTGCCAGCAGCCCTGGGGCTCTAGCGGGAGGGATAGAGACCCAGTACTTC
-,-,TRBV14,TRBJ1-2,CASSMLNYGYTF,TGTGCCAGCAGCATGCTAAACTATGGCTACACCTTC
few,TRBD2,TRBV6-6,TRBJ2-3,CASMGLLAGSTDTQYF,TGTGCCAGCATGGGCCTGCTAGCGGGATCAACAGATACGCAGTATTTT
-,TRBD2,TRBV6-4,TRBJ2-3,CAISPSGTSGEDTQYF,TGTGCCATCAGTCCCTCGGGGACTAGCGGGGAGGATACGCAGTATTTT
-,TRBD2,TRBV11-2,TRBJ2-1,CASRRLAGRYNEQFF,TGTGCCAGCAGGCGCCTAGCGGGTCGATACAATGAGCAGTTCTTC
few,-,TRBV6-5,TRBJ1-3,CASSYSHPNRNTIYF,TGTGCCAGCAGTTACTCCCACCCTAATAGAAACACCATATATTTT
-,-,TRBV5-4,TRBJ1-1,CASSVTGSNTEAFF,TGTGCCAGCAGCGTTACAGGTTCGAACACTGAAGCTTTCTTT
few,-,TRBV19,TRBJ1-5,CASSSRPDNQPQHF,TGTGCCAGTAGTAGCCGGCCGGATAATCAGCCCCAGCATTTT
-,-,TRBV10-1,TRBJ2-7,CASSEWAGHEQYF,TGCGCCAGCAGTGAGTGGGCAGGACACGAGCAGTACTTC
-,-,TRBV19,TRBJ2-2,CASSRAGNTGELFF,TGTGCCAGTAGTAGGGCAGGCAACACCGGGGAGCTGTTTTTT
-,TRBD2,TRBV11-3,TRBJ2-1,CASSSSGNRISNEQFF,TGTGCCAGCAGCTCAAGCGGGAATAGAATTAGTAATGAGCAGTTCTTC
-,-,TRBV28,TRBJ1-5,CASSFTRAQPQHF,TGTGCCAGCAGTTTCACCAGGGCTCAGCCCCAGCATTTT